This TCR beta chain comes out of a study of cytomegalovirus exposure and HLA in healthy donors. Study-level information: According to later analysis, the same platform produced the approximately 120 validation and some 680 first-cohort repertoires. Findings and limits, study-wide: The finding came from a later analysis; first-cohort TCR clusters tended to co-occur in the 130 or so validation repertoires.

Concerning this clone itself: Its antigen is not known.

From the roughly 110-subject validation cohort, which was separate from the approximately 720-subject first cohort, the donors were drawn. The germline V gene encodes CDR1 LNHNV and CDR2 YYDKDF (reference sequence). CDR3 size: 15 residues. With 5 bases removed from V and 7 bases from J, the gap between germline ends came to 19 bases. Only in-frame clones appear in the TCRdb table, and some are missing; sequencing was by immunoSEQ multiplex PCR. This table has about 130,000 clones, 80% to 90% appearing once. Sequencing input: PBMCs. The chain joins TRBV15 to TRBJ2-3, with D possibly being TRBD2 (6 bases). This TCR derives from a woman younger than 30 in good health and CMV-seropositive. DNA for the CDR3: TGTGCCACCAGCCAACTTTCGGGACTCACGAATACGCAGTATTTT. Its translation: CATSQLSGLTNTQYF.